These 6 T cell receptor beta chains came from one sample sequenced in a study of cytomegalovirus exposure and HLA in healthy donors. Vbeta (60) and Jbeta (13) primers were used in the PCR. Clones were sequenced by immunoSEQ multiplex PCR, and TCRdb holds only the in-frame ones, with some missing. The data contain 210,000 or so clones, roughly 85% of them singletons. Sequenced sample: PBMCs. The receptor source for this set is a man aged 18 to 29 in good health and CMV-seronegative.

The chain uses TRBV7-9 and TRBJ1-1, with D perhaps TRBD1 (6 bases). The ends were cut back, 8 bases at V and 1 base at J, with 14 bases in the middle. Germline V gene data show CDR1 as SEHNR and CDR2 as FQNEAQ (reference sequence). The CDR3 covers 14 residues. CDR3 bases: TGTGCCAGCTCCGAGGACAGAGCGAACACTGAAGCTTTCTTT. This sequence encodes CASSEDRANTEAFF.

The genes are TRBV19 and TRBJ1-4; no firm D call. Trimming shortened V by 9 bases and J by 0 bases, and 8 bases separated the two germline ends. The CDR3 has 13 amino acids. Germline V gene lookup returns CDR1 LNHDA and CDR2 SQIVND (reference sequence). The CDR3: CASRPATNEKLFF. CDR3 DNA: TGTGCCAGCCGCCCAGCAACTAATGAAAAACTGTTTTTT.

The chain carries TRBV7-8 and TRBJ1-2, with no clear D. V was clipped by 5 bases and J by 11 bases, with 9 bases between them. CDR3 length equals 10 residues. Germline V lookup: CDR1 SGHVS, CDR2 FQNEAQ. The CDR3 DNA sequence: TGTGCCAGCAGCGTATTAAATTACACCTTC. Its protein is CASSVLNYTF.

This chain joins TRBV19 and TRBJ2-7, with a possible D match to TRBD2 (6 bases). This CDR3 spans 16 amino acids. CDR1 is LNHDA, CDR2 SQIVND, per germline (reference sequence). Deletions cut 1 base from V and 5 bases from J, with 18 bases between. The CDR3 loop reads CASSIAGAGADHEQYF. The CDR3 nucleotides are TGTGCCAGTAGTATAGCGGGAGCCGGGGCGGACCACGAGCAGTACTTC.

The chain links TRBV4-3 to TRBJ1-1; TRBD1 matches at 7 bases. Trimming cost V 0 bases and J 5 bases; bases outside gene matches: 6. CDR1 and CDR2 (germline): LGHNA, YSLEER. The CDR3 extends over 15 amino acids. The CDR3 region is CASSQDITGETEAFF. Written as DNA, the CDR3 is TGCGCCAGCAGCCAAGATATTACAGGGGAAACTGAAGCTTTCTTT.

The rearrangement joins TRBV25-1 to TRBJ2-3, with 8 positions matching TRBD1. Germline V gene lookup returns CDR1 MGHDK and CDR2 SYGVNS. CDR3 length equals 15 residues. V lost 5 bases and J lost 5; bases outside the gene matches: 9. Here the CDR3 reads CASSLPQGAEDTQYF. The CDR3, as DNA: TGTGCCAGCAGTCTCCCTCAGGGGGCGGAAGATACGCAGTATTTT.